Shown below are 30 T cell receptor beta chains from a single sample sequenced in a study of CXCR3-negative and CXCR3-positive naive CD8 T cells. For these TCRs, the target antigens are not known. All TRB cDNA libraries came from 5' RACE performed with UMI labels. TCRdb reprocessed the 5' RACE reads and reports one entry per CDR3 protein, with no DNA. The sample totals about 92,000 distinct CDR3 sequences. Overall study results and limits: Researchers report that CXCR3-positive naive cells carry more hydrophobic TRB CDR3s than CXCR3-negative naive cells.

Sequenced material: naive CXCR3+ CD8+ T cells from blood. Subset indicated: CD45RO-CCR7+CD27+CD95- naive CD8+ T cells expressing CXCR3 (TNR3+). The receptors come from a human donor in good health. Some clones in this sample may be carry-over from other donors' samples.

The chain links TRBV28 to TRBJ2-5; TCRdb names TRBD1, which stays unverified in the absence of DNA. CDR1 MDHEN and CDR2 SYDVKM come from the germline V gene. The CDR3 is made up of 16 amino acids. CDR3 sequence: CASSLDVSTGKETQYF. Drawing the rest from reference TRBV28 and TRBJ2-5, the complete variable domain is DVKVTQSSRYLVKRTGEKVFLECVQDMDHENMFWYRQDPGLGLRLIYFSYDVKMKEKGDIPEGYSVSREKKERFSLILESASTNQTSMYLCASSLDVSTGKETQYFGPGTRLLVL.

This chain uses TRBV6-5 with TRBJ1-1; TCRdb reports TRBD1, a call that lacks DNA to check it against. The CDR3 contains 14 residues. Germline CDR1 reads MNHEY; CDR2 reads SVGAGI. CDR3 residues: CASSRPWGDTEAFF.

This chain joins TRBV5-6 and TRBJ1-2; the TCRdb call, TRBD1, lacks DNA for checking. The germline V gene encodes CDR1 SGHDT and CDR2 YYEEEE. This CDR3 contains 14 residues. CDR3 region: CASSLGTSSYGYTF.

The chain couples TRBV12-3 or TRBV12-4 to TRBJ2-5; checking the TCRdb D call of TRBD1 is not possible without DNA. The CDR3 runs to 15 residues. This chain's CDR3 is CASSNPAGQKETQYF.

The chain has TRBV7-9 and TRBJ1-4. CDR3 length: 14 amino acids. Per the germline V gene, CDR1 is SEHNR and CDR2 is FQNEAQ (reference sequence). CDR3 residues: CASSLDDTNEKLFF. Full variable domain (rest looked up from reference TRBV7-9 and TRBJ1-4): DTGVSQNPRHKITKRGQNVTFRCDPISEHNRLYWYRQTLGQGPEFLTYFQNEAQLEKSRLLSDRFSAERPKGSFSTLEIQRTEQGDSAMYLCASSLDDTNEKLFFGSGTQLSVL.

The V call is TRBV7-7, the J call TRBJ1-6; TCRdb's D call, TRBD1, is unchecked because there is no DNA. Germline V lookup: CDR1 SSHAT, CDR2 FNYEAQ (reference sequence). This CDR3 contains 15 residues. The CDR3 here is CASSFWGRHNSPLHF. Full variable domain (rest looked up from reference TRBV7-7 and TRBJ1-6): GAGVSQSPRYKVTKRGQDVTLRCDPISSHATLYWYQQALGQGPEFLTYFNYEAQPDKSGLPSDRFSAERPEGSISTLTIQRTEQRDSAMYRCASSFWGRHNSPLHFGNGTRLTVT.

J is TRBJ2-7 and V is TRBV4-2; without DNA, the TCRdb call of TRBD2 cannot be checked. The CDR3 is 15 amino acids. Germline CDR1 LGHNA, CDR2 YNFKEQ. CDR3 loop: CASSQEIGRRGEQYF.

The chain recombines TRBV3-1 with TRBJ1-2. The CDR3 loop spans 16 amino acids. CDR1 and CDR2 (germline): LGHDT, YNNKEL (reference sequence). CDR3 loop: CASSQEMGKEYPGYTF.

V and J are TRBV29-1 and TRBJ1-2; TCRdb names TRBD1, which stays unverified in the absence of DNA. The CDR3 contains 15 residues. Germline V gene lookup returns CDR1 SQVTM and CDR2 ANQGSEA. CDR3 sequence: CSVEARQDVEYGYTF.

This sequence joins TRBV12-3 or TRBV12-4 and TRBJ1-6; TCRdb's D call of TRBD1 is untestable without DNA. This CDR3 comprises 12 residues. Here the CDR3 reads CASSPGTLPLHF.

The gene calls are TRBV6-5 and TRBJ1-2. Germline loops: CDR1 MNHEY, CDR2 SVGAGI. The CDR3 totals 11 residues. The CDR3 sequence: CASSYGVGYTF.

The CDR3 loop is CASSQGEGASNTEAFF. The rearrangement joins TRBV4-3 to TRBJ1-1; TCRdb's assignment of TRBD1 cannot be checked, as there is no DNA. The CDR3 extends over 16 amino acids. The germline V gene encodes CDR1 LGHNA and CDR2 YSLEER.

This chain uses TRBV9 with TRBJ2-2; TCRdb's D call of TRBD2 is untestable without DNA. This CDR3 region has 16 residues. Germline V gene lookup returns CDR1 SGDLS and CDR2 YYNGEE. CDR3 sequence: CASSVASGRNTGELFF.

The chain employs TRBV29-1 and TRBJ1-1; TCRdb's D call, TRBD1, is unchecked because there is no DNA. There are 13 residues in the CDR3. The V gene's germline CDR1 is SQVTM and CDR2 ANQGSEA. This CDR3 is CSVTGTVNTEAFF.

Here the CDR3 reads CASNSGGAGELFF. The chain carries TRBV12-3 or TRBV12-4 and TRBJ2-2; with no DNA, the TCRdb D assignment of TRBD2 cannot be verified. There are 13 residues in the CDR3.

The chain links TRBV6-5 to TRBJ2-7; TCRdb's D gene call, TRBD2, goes unchecked for lack of DNA. The length of the CDR3 is 18 residues. From germline, CDR1 is MNHEY and CDR2 SVGAGI. The chain's CDR3 is CASSYEARIGGGSYEQYF.

The chain uses TRBV7-9 and TRBJ2-1; absent DNA, TCRdb's TRBD2 call cannot be checked. The germline CDR1 and CDR2 sequences are SEHNR and FQNEAQ (reference sequence). CDR3 length: 14 residues. This CDR3 is CASSPAGSYNEQFF.

The rearrangement uses TRBV4-3 and TRBJ2-4; the TCRdb D gene call, TRBD1, has no DNA to confirm it. The germline gives CDR1 LGHNA, CDR2 YSLEER. The CDR3 contains 15 residues. The CDR3: CASSQAQGAKNIQYF.

The chain joins TRBV5-1 to TRBJ1-1; TCRdb outputs TRBD1, but without DNA this stays unchecked. The CDR3 totals 14 residues. The germline V gene has CDR1 SGHRS and CDR2 YFSETQ. CDR3 residues: CASSLGQGLAEAFF. Full variable domain (remainder filled in from reference TRBV5-1 and TRBJ1-1): KAGVTQTPRYLIKTRGQQVTLSCSPISGHRSVSWYQQTPGQGLQFLFEYFSETQRNKGNFPGRFSGRQFSNSRSEMNVSTLELGDSALYLCASSLGQGLAEAFFGQGTRLTVV.

The V call is TRBV7-9, the J call TRBJ1-5; TCRdb calls TRBD1, which cannot be checked without DNA. In germline, CDR1 is SEHNR, CDR2 FQNEAQ (reference sequence). CDR3 length: 12 amino acids. CDR3 sequence reads: CASSWGGQPQHF.

The CDR3 loop is CASGLGGLGETQYF. The rearrangement uses TRBV12-5 and TRBJ2-5; checking the TCRdb D call of TRBD2 is not possible without DNA. Per the germline V gene, CDR1 is LGHNT and CDR2 is FRNRAP. The CDR3 has 14 residues.

This rearrangement joins TRBV7-9 to TRBJ1-1. This CDR3 region has 13 residues. The germline V gene has CDR1 SEHNR and CDR2 FQNEAQ (reference sequence). CDR3 sequence: CASREDMNTEAFF.

This chain uses TRBV5-1 with TRBJ1-1. This CDR3 is 15 amino acids long. In germline, CDR1 is SGHRS, CDR2 YFSETQ. CDR3 amino acids: CASSQPEVENTEAFF.

V usage is TRBV28 and J usage is TRBJ2-1; TCRdb designates TRBD2, a call that cannot be tested without DNA. This CDR3 is 15 amino acids long. Germline loops: CDR1 MDHEN, CDR2 SYDVKM. The CDR3 is CASSFLAGNVYEQYF.

V usage is TRBV4-1 and J usage is TRBJ2-1. Germline assignment: CDR1 MGHRA and CDR2 YSYEKL. The CDR3 is 11 residues long. Here the CDR3 reads CASSQDVEQFF.

The chain recombines TRBV4-1 with TRBJ2-7; TCRdb's assignment of TRBD2 cannot be checked, as there is no DNA. In germline, CDR1 is MGHRA, CDR2 YSYEKL. This CDR3 is built from 15 residues. The CDR3 protein is CASSQEESPPYEQYF.

The J gene is TRBJ2-7, the V gene TRBV28; TCRdb's D gene call, TRBD2, goes unchecked for lack of DNA. Germline V gene sequence: CDR1 MDHEN, CDR2 SYDVKM. This CDR3 is 16 amino acids long. The CDR3: CASSALLVTLSYEQYF.

This chain uses TRBV28 with TRBJ2-5; as DNA is missing, the TRBD1 call by TCRdb cannot be tested. The CDR3 loop spans 13 amino acids. In germline, CDR1 is MDHEN, CDR2 SYDVKM. The CDR3 loop reads CASSRTGGETQYF.

The chain joins TRBV28 to TRBJ2-1; TCRdb selects TRBD2, and the lack of DNA leaves this call unchecked. Germline V gene data show CDR1 as MDHEN and CDR2 as SYDVKM. The CDR3 loop spans 16 amino acids. The CDR3 reads CASSLYLAGVHNEQFF. The full variable domain, with the rest looked up from reference TRBV28 and TRBJ2-1, is DVKVTQSSRYLVKRTGEKVFLECVQDMDHENMFWYRQDPGLGLRLIYFSYDVKMKEKGDIPEGYSVSREKKERFSLILESASTNQTSMYLCASSLYLAGVHNEQFFGPGTRLTVL.

This rearrangement joins TRBV29-1 to TRBJ1-2. This CDR3 spans 14 amino acids. Germline V gene data show CDR1 as SQVTM and CDR2 as ANQGSEA. The CDR3 sequence: CSVEDFDRIYGYTF.